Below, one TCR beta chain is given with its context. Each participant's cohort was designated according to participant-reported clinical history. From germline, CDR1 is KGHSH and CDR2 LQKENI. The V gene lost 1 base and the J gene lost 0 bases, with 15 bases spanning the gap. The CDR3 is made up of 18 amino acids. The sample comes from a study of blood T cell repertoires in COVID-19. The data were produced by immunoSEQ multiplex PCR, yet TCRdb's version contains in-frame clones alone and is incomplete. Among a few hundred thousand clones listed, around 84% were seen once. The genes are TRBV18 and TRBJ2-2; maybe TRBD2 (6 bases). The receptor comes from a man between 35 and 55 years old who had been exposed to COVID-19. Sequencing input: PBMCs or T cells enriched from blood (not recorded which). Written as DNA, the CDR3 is TGTGCCAGCTCACCACGGTCTGGAGGGGCAGCGAACACCGGGGAGCTGTTTTTT. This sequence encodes CASSPRSGGAANTGELFF.